The 6 T cell receptor beta chains below all came from one sample that was sequenced in a study of T cell responses to AZD1222 COVID-19 vaccine. Generated by immunoSEQ multiplex PCR, the TCRdb table keeps only in-frame clones and is missing some. The profile covers about 76,000 clones, with 60% to 85% appearing a single time and approximately 27% taken by the ten largest. The starting material was peripheral blood, obtained 28 days after the second dose of the MenACWY control vaccine. These receptors came from an adult who received the MenACWY meningococcal vaccine as a control.

CDR3 DNA sequence: TGTGCCAGCAGCCACGGTGGTTACAACTACGAGCAGTACTTC. Amino acids: CASSHGGYNYEQYF. The rearrangement links TRBV3-1 (or the pseudogene TRBV3-2) to TRBJ2-7; no firm D call. V was trimmed by 3 bases and J by 3 bases, leaving 12 bases between them. Germline-derived CDR1 and CDR2 are LGHDT and YNNKEL (reference sequence). There are 14 residues in the CDR3.

The sample holds a few counts of this clone. The CDR3 DNA reads TGTGCCAGCGACAAGTTGACAGGCTATGGCTACACCTTC. The encoded protein is CASDKLTGYGYTF. The chain uses TRBV6-5 and TRBJ1-2; D is perhaps TRBD1 (6 bases). Trimming took 8 bases from V and 4 from J, leaving 14 bases between them. The CDR3 consists of 13 residues. Germline V gene sequence: CDR1 MNHEY, CDR2 SVGAGI.

This rearrangement joins TRBV6-2 or TRBV6-3 to TRBJ1-1, with TRBD1 identical over 9 bases. The V gene end was trimmed by 0 bases and the J gene end by 5 bases; junction bases not matched to a gene: 4. Germline CDR1 is MNHEY and CDR2 is SVGEGT. This CDR3 has 15 residues. The CDR3 here is CASSYSTGQGTEAFF. DNA for the CDR3: TGTGCCAGCAGTTACTCGACGGGACAGGGTACTGAAGCTTTCTTT.

The J gene is TRBJ1-5, the V gene TRBV3-1 (or the pseudogene TRBV3-2); D remains unclear. CDR1 is LGHDT, CDR2 YNNKEL, per germline (reference sequence). The CDR3 loop spans 14 amino acids. V was shortened by 4 bases and J by 4 bases, with 11 bases between the two germline ends. CDR3 nucleotides: TGTGCCAGCAGCCCCGACGGAGCAAATCAGCCCCAGCATTTT. Translation: CASSPDGANQPQHF.

This clone is medium-sized by share. This chain uses TRBV6-5 with TRBJ1-6; D is perhaps TRBD1 (6 bases). CDR3 length: 15 amino acids. Germline values: CDR1 MNHEY, CDR2 SVGAGI. Trimming left V 4 bases short and J 6 bases short, with 13 bases between. The CDR3 is CASSLTGTSNSPLHF. CDR3 nucleotides: TGTGCCAGCAGTTTAACCGGGACAAGTAATTCACCCCTCCACTTT.

CDR3 DNA: TGTGCCAGCAGTTACCGCTCCGAGGGGGAGCAGTACTTC. Translation gives CASSYRSEGEQYF. This chain links TRBV6-5 with TRBJ2-7; D possibly matches TRBD1 or TRBD2 (5 bases each). CDR1 and CDR2 from the germline V gene are MNHEY and SVGAGI. The V end was cut by 2 bases, the J end by 7 bases, with 12 bases between. The CDR3 loop spans 13 amino acids.